The entry below gives a single T cell receptor beta chain sequence along with its context. Graft specimens yielded both intraepithelial and lamina propria lymphocytes. The data stem from a study of graft-versus-host responses after intestinal transplantation. Method: immunoSEQ multiplex PCR; TCRdb's copy keeps in-frame clones and lacks some. The sample shows about 3,700 clones, over 55% of them seen only once. The trim removed 4 bases at V and 4 bases at J, leaving 16 bases unmatched. Germline V gene sequence: CDR1 KGHSH, CDR2 LQKENI. The CDR3 runs to 18 residues. J is TRBJ2-3 and V is TRBV18, with TRBD2 matching over 8 bases. The sequencing used ileum tissue, collected 1018 days after intestinal transplantation. This TCR was recovered from a human patient who received an intestinal transplant, so some T cells may come from the graft donor. CDR3 in amino acids: CASSQDRGGRTYADTQYF. The CDR3, as DNA: TGTGCCAGCTCACAAGATAGGGGCGGGAGGACGTATGCAGATACGCAGTATTTT.